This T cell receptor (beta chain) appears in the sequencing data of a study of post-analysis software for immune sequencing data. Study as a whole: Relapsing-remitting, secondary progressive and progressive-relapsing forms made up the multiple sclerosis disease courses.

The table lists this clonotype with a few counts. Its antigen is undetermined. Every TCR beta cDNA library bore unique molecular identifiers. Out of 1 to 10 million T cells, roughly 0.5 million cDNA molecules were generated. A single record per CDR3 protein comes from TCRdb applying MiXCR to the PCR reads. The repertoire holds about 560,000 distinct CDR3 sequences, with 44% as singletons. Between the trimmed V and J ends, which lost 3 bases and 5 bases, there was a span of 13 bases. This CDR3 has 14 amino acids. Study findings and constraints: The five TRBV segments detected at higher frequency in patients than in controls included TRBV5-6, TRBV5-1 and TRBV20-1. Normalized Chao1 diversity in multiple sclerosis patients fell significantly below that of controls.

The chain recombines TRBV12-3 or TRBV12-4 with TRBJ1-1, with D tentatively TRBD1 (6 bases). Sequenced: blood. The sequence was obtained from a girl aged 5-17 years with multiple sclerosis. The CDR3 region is CASSLSGAGTEAFF. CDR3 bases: TGTGCCAGCAGTTTGTCGGGGGCAGGTACTGAAGCTTTCTTT.